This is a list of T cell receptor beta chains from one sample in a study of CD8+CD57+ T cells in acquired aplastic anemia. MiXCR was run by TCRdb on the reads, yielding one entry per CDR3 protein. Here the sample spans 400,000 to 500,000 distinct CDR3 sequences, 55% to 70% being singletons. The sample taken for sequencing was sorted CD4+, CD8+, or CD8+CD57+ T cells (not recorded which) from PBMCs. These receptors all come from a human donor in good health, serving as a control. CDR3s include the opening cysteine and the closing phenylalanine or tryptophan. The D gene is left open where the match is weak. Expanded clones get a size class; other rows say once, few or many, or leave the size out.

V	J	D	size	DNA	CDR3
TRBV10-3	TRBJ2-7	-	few	TGTGCCATCAGCCAGGACTACGAGCAGTACTTC	CAISQDYEQYF
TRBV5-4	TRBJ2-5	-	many	TGTGCCAGCAGCCGGGATCGGCAGGGAGGATTGAAGACCCAGTACTTC	CASSRDRQGGLKTQYF
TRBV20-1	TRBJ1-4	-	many	TGCAGTGCTAGAGATGGAAATCACGGTGAAAAACTGTTTTTT	CSARDGNHGEKLFF
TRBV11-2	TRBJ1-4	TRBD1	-	TGTGCCAGCAGTGATAGGCCAGGGGGTTGCGAGCAAAAACTGTTTTTT	CASSDRPGGCEQKLFF
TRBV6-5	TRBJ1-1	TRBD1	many	TGTGCCAGCAGTCTACAGGGGACTGAAGCTTTCTTT	CASSLQGTEAFF
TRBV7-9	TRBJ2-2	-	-	TGTGCCAGCAGCTTAAACGGTAAGACCGGGGGACTGTTTTTT	CASSLNGKTGGLFF
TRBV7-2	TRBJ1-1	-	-	TGTGCCAGCATTTTTGCACAGGAAGCTTATTTT	CASIFAQEAYF
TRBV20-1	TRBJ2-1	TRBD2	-	TGCAGTGCTTTAAGCGGGGGGGCCTTCCACAATGAGCAGTTCTTC	CSALSGGAFHNEQFF
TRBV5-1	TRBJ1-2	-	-	TGCGCCAGCAGCTTGGACACCGGCATTGCTAGAGGGCTCAGGGCTAGTTATGGCTACACCTTC	CASSLDTGIARGLRASYGYTF
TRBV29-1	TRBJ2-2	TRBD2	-	TGCAGCGTTGAGCTAGCGGGGTTCACCGGGGAGCTGTTTTTT	CSVELAGFTGELFF
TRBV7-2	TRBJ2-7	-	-	TGTGCCAGCAGCATCCCCACTCCGGGATGGGACCATTCACAGTACTTC	CASSIPTPGWDHSQYF
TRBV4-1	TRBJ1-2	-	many	TGCGCCAGCAGCCAAGGCCTTGCAGGTGGCTACACCTTC	CASSQGLAGGYTF
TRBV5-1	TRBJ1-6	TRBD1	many	TGCGCCAGCAGCACCGGGGACAGGGAGGATTCACCCCTCCACTTT	CASSTGDREDSPLHF